This T cell receptor beta chain is drawn from a study of cytomegalovirus exposure and HLA in healthy donors. The overall study: Genotyping of 400 or so donors showed that over 65% belonged to the Caucasian-associated ancestry cluster.

PCR used 60 Vbeta primers and 13 Jbeta primers. Produced via immunoSEQ multiplex PCR; TCRdb's table is partial and in-frame only. The table shows roughly 200,000 clones, with 82% occurring only once. The CDR3 spans 13 residues. Trimming removed 7 bases from V and 10 bases from J; junction bases left unmatched: 12. Germline CDR1 and CDR2: MDHEN and SYDVKM. In nominal health when sampled, donors likely had unrecorded immune exposures nonetheless. Whole-study results and caveats: Within an earlier analysis, most TCR beta V segments proved productive either about 87% or about 30% of the time.

In the case of this clone: Its antigen is unknown.

The sequence was collected from a woman aged 40 to 50 in good health and CMV-seronegative. The V call is TRBV28, the J call TRBJ1-1, with 7 bases that match TRBD1. Sequences were obtained from PBMCs. The CDR3 region has the DNA TGTGCCAGCACCCGCCTGACAGGGTTGGGAGCTTTCTTT. Translation: CASTRLTGLGAFF. Filled out from reference TRBV28 and TRBJ1-1, the complete variable domain reads DVKVTQSSRYLVKRTGEKVFLECVQDMDHENMFWYRQDPGLGLRLIYFSYDVKMKEKGDIPEGYSVSREKKERFSLILESASTNQTSMYLCASTRLTGLGAFFGQGTRLTVV.